This TCR beta chain was sequenced during a study of beta chain features in type 1 diabetes. Study-level background: Patients and healthy donors were similar in age, gender and cell yields. Study-wide results and limits: There was a moderate but significant shortening of TCRB CDR3s in all four CD4+ subsets of Type 1 diabetes patients.

This clone turned up a few times. Its antigen is unknown. The CDR3 loop spans 13 amino acids. Germline V CDR1 and CDR2: SQVTM, ANQGSEA. Trimming at V came to 6 bases and at J to 5 bases, leaving 5 bases not matched to a gene. cDNA synthesis used the whole RNA isolate, giving expressed TCRB sequences. Naive, central memory and regulatory T cell samples averaged around 3.3 million reads. Method: immunoSEQ multiplex PCR; TCRdb's copy keeps in-frame clones and lacks some. The repertoire has under 450,000 clones, about 15% of them found once; the top ten carry 0.035% to 0.04%. The chain employs TRBV29-1 and TRBJ1-1, with 11 bases lining up with TRBD1. The sequenced sample was naive CD4+ T cells from blood. The origin of this receptor is a young man in good health. The chain's CDR3 is CSVGQGGGTEAFF. DNA of the CDR3: TGCAGCGTGGGACAGGGGGGAGGTACTGAAGCTTTCTTT.